The 4 T cell receptor beta chains given below trace back to one sample, sequenced in a study of cytomegalovirus exposure and HLA in healthy donors (dated by TCRdb to the late 2010s). The protocol used for the library was the immunoSEQ multiplex PCR assay. For the multiplex PCR, a mixture combining 60 forward primers for TCR Vbeta segments and 13 reverse primers for TCR Jbeta segments was used. TCRdb retrieved this table from immuneACCESS and kept in-frame rearrangements only. Not all clones are present; in checked studies, unresolved V genes account for under half, and no reason is known for the remainder. In this sample the table shows more than 200,000 clones, under 80% of which occur a single time. The ten largest account for roughly 0.22% of the sample. The sequencing sample was made of PBMCs. All receptors come from a girl aged 2-10 years in good health and CMV-seronegative.

V is TRBV9 and J is TRBJ1-1; TRBD1 is a possible D gene (5 bases). Germline V gene lookup returns CDR1 SGDLS and CDR2 YYNGEE. The V end was cut by 0 bases, the J end by 3 bases, with 9 bases between. This CDR3 is 14 amino acids long. CDR3 protein: CASSVGPGDTEAFF. CDR3 nucleotide sequence: TGTGCCAGCAGCGTAGGGCCGGGGGACACTGAAGCTTTCTTT.

This chain uses TRBV7-9 with TRBJ1-1; unclear D gene. Germline loops: CDR1 SEHNR, CDR2 FQNEAQ (reference sequence). V was pared by 5 bases and J by 7 bases, with 11 bases between. CDR3 length: 12 residues. Here the CDR3 reads CASSPPKLEAFF. Written as DNA, the CDR3 is TGTGCCAGCAGCCCACCGAAACTTGAAGCTTTCTTT.

The chain links TRBV5-6 to TRBJ2-7, with D possibly TRBD1 on 6 matching bases. CDR1 SGHDT and CDR2 YYEEEE come from the germline V gene. The CDR3 is 15 residues long. V was pared by 0 bases and J by 2 bases, with 12 bases between. The CDR3 DNA reads TGTGCCAGCAGCTTGGCCGGGACACTTCCCTACGAGCAGTACTTC. This encodes CASSLAGTLPYEQYF.

The chain employs TRBV4-1 and TRBJ1-2; maybe TRBD1 (5 bases). The V gene lost 5 bases and the J gene lost 3 bases, with 22 bases spanning the gap. The CDR3 covers 17 residues. The germline V gene has CDR1 MGHRA and CDR2 YSYEKL. Here the CDR3 DNA reads TGCGCCAGCAGCAAAACGGGAGAGGGGCGCTCCCACTATGGCTACACCTTC. Its translation is CASSKTGEGRSHYGYTF.